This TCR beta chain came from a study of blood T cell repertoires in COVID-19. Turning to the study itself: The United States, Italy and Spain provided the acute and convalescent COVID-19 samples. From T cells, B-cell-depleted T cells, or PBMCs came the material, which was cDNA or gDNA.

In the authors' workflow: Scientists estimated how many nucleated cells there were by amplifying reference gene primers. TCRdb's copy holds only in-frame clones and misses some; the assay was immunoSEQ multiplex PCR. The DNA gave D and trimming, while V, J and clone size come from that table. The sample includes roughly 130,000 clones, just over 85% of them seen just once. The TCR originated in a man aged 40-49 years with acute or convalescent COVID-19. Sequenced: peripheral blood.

CDR3 region: CSARLLYEQYF. The CDR3 DNA follows: TGCAGTGCTAGATTACTATACGAGCAGTACTTC. The chain carries TRBV20-1 and TRBJ2-7; D gene ambiguous. Germline CDR1 reads DFQATT; CDR2 reads SNEGSKA (reference sequence). The germline V and J ends were trimmed by 2 bases and 4 bases, with 6 bases remaining between them. The CDR3 extends over 11 amino acids.